Shown below are 28 T cell receptor beta chains from a single sample sequenced in a study of control samples from healthy donors and cancer patients. Assay used: immunoSEQ multiplex PCR; TCRdb lists only in-frame clones, some missing. The table has roughly 450,000 clones, about 93% seen once. Source material: PBMCs. These receptors were obtained from a man aged 35-49 years with head and neck cancer.

This chain links TRBV9 with TRBJ2-1, with D unresolved. The CDR3 covers 15 residues. Germline loops: CDR1 SGDLS, CDR2 YYNGEE. Trimming removed 0 bases at V and 2 bases at J, with 9 bases between. This CDR3 reads CASSVGGPTYNEQFF. The CDR3 DNA follows: TGTGCCAGCAGCGTAGGGGGTCCCACCTACAATGAGCAGTTCTTC.

This chain joins TRBV5-5 and TRBJ2-7, with D tentatively TRBD1 (6 bases). CDR1 SGHKS and CDR2 YYEKEE come from the germline V gene (reference sequence). The CDR3 is 15 residues long. V gave up 2 bases and J gave up 0 bases, with 12 bases separating them. The CDR3: CASSFRDRSSYEQYF. The CDR3 nucleotides read TGTGCCAGCAGCTTCAGAGACAGGAGCTCCTACGAGCAGTACTTC.

This clone was seen once. The genes are TRBV28 and TRBJ1-1, with D possibly matching TRBD1 (5 bases). CDR3 length equals 13 residues. CDR1 is MDHEN and CDR2 is SYDVKM in the germline V gene. V was cut by 6 bases and J by 1 base, with 9 bases left in between. The CDR3 is CASRSGKNTEAFF. In DNA, the CDR3 is TGTGCCAGCAGATCAGGGAAGAACACTGAAGCTTTCTTT.

J is TRBJ1-2 and V is TRBV28; D is possibly TRBD1 (5 bases). This CDR3 has 16 residues. Germline CDR1 and CDR2: MDHEN and SYDVKM. V dropped 6 bases and J dropped 0 bases, with 17 bases sitting between them. As DNA, the CDR3 is TGTGCCAGCAGCACCCGGTGGGGCACATCTAACTATGGCTACACCTTC. Amino acid sequence: CASSTRWGTSNYGYTF.

This chain connects TRBV27 to TRBJ2-7, with TRBD2 matching over 13 bases. CDR1 is MNHEY and CDR2 is SMNVEV in the germline V gene (reference sequence). The trim removed 5 bases at V and 4 bases at J, leaving 2 bases unmatched. The CDR3 is 14 amino acids. The chain's CDR3 is CASSPGLAGYEQYF. CDR3 coding DNA: TGTGCCAGCAGTCCGGGACTAGCGGGGTACGAGCAGTACTTC.

On this clone itself: The identical CDR3 is also encoded by other nucleotide sequences in the sample. The chain couples TRBV20-1 to TRBJ1-6; D gene ambiguous. Germline V gene sequence: CDR1 DFQATT, CDR2 SNEGSKA (reference sequence). V lost 4 bases to trimming and J lost 9 bases, with 4 bases between them. CDR3 length equals 10 residues. CDR3 nucleotides: TGCAGTGCTAAGGGTTCACCCCTCCACTTT. Translating gives CSAKGSPLHF.

As to this clone: This CDR3 is also generated by other DNA sequences in the sample. The chain couples TRBV7-2 to TRBJ2-7; no reliable D call. The length of the CDR3 is 14 residues. Per germline, CDR1 SGHTA and CDR2 FQGNSA. V lost 1 base to trimming and J lost 4 bases, with 11 bases between them. CDR3 sequence (DNA): TGTGCCAGCAGCTTAGGTCCAGGCTCATACGAGCAGTACTTC. This gives the protein CASSLGPGSYEQYF.

The rearrangement links TRBV5-1 to TRBJ2-3; TRBD1 might be the D (5 bases). This CDR3 region has 17 residues. The V end was cut by 0 bases, the J end by 2 bases, with 16 bases between. Germline loops: CDR1 SGHRS, CDR2 YFSETQ. The CDR3 spells CASSLGGRTFNTDTQYF. Here the CDR3 DNA reads TGCGCCAGCAGCTTGGGGGGCCGTACGTTCAACACAGATACGCAGTATTTT.

The rearrangement uses TRBV4-3 and TRBJ2-5; 8 positions match TRBD2. The CDR3 totals 16 residues. The V gene end was trimmed by 0 bases and the J gene end by 1 base; junction bases not matched to a gene: 4. CDR1 is LGHNA and CDR2 is YSLEER in the germline V gene. The CDR3 DNA follows: TGCGCCAGCAGCCAAGATAGCGGGACGCCCCAAGAGACCCAGTACTTC. Translating it yields CASSQDSGTPQETQYF.

V and J are TRBV7-2 and TRBJ2-7; 10 bases fit TRBD2. CDR3 size: 15 residues. The junction had 7 bases not matched to a gene; V was cut back by 6 bases and J by 2 bases. Germline V gives CDR1 SGHTA, CDR2 FQGNSA. CDR3 DNA sequence: TGTGCCAGCAGTCGCGGACTAGCGGAGCCCTACGAGCAGTACTTC. It yields the protein CASSRGLAEPYEQYF.

This clone showed up just once. The chain carries TRBV5-1 and TRBJ2-6, with a tentative D call TRBD1 (6 bases). The length of the CDR3 is 17 residues. The germline gives CDR1 SGHRS, CDR2 YFSETQ. V was clipped by 0 bases and J by 1 base, with 11 bases between them. DNA for the CDR3: TGCGCCAGCAGCTTGGGCTACAGGGATTCTGGGGCCAACGTCCTGACTTTC. This translates into CASSLGYRDSGANVLTF.

Remarks on this clone: Other DNA sequences within the sample encode an identical CDR3. The J gene is TRBJ2-7, the V gene TRBV4-1; 12 positions match TRBD2. The germline gives CDR1 MGHRA, CDR2 YSYEKL. The CDR3 has 15 residues. J lost 2 bases, V lost 6 bases, and 5 bases had no gene match. Here the CDR3 DNA reads TGCGCCAGCAGTCAATGGACTAGCGGGGCCTACGAGCAGTACTTC. Translated, it gives CASSQWTSGAYEQYF.

A note on this clone: In the same sample, other DNA sequences code for this CDR3. V and J are TRBV2 and TRBJ2-7, with D hard to call. The germline CDR1 and CDR2 sequences are SNHLY and FYNNEI. V lost 4 bases to trimming and J lost 3 bases, with 4 bases between them. The CDR3 length is 11 residues. CDR3 nucleotides: TGTGCCAGCAGTGGTGACTACGAGCAGTACTTC. Amino acids: CASSGDYEQYF. Drawing the rest from reference TRBV2 and TRBJ2-7, the complete variable domain is EPEVTQTPSHQVTQMGQEVILRCVPISNHLYFYWYRQILGQKVEFLVSFYNNEISEKSEIFDDQFSVERPDGSNFTLKIRSTKLEDSAMYFCASSGDYEQYFGPGTRLTVT.

The chain links TRBV18 to TRBJ1-1; no clear D. V dropped 0 bases and J dropped 0 bases, with 8 bases sitting between them. CDR1 and CDR2 from the germline V gene are KGHSH and LQKENI. This CDR3 has 15 amino acids. CDR3 nucleotides: TGTGCCAGCTCACCACCGGCACAGTTGAACACTGAAGCTTTCTTT. Protein: CASSPPAQLNTEAFF.

The chain recombines TRBV6-4 with TRBJ2-3; D unresolved. Trimming removed 4 bases at V and 6 bases at J, with 14 bases between. From germline, CDR1 is MRHNA and CDR2 SNTAGT. This CDR3 has 14 amino acids. The CDR3 DNA is TGTGCCAGCAGTGCATCGGCTAGACTGGATACGCAGTATTTT. This encodes CASSASARLDTQYF.

The chain links TRBV7-9 to TRBJ1-2; a weak D match, TRBD1 (5 bases). This CDR3 region has 19 residues. Germline lookup yields CDR1 SEHNR and CDR2 FQNEAQ (reference sequence). V lost 2 bases and J 8 bases, leaving 30 bases between the germline ends. CDR3 in amino acids: CASSLRGLSGQGPRLGYTF. For the CDR3, the DNA is TGTGCCAGCAGCTTACGTGGCCTCAGTGGGCAGGGCCCGCGGTTAGGCTACACCTTC.

The V and J genes are TRBV7-2 and TRBJ2-5; D gene uncertain. This CDR3 is built from 13 residues. Trimming took off 2 bases at V and 7 bases at J, with 11 bases between the two ends. The V gene's germline CDR1 is SGHTA and CDR2 FQGNSA. CDR3 in amino acids: CASSLTAMGTQYF. The CDR3 region has the DNA TGTGCCAGCAGCTTAACAGCAATGGGGACCCAGTACTTC.

The J gene is TRBJ1-6, the V gene TRBV5-6; possible D gene TRBD1, 5 bases. CDR1 is SGHDT, CDR2 YYEEEE, per germline. V shed 1 base and J shed 0 bases, with 11 bases lying between them. This CDR3 contains 17 residues. CDR3 amino acids: CASSLSQGNSYNSPLHF. CDR3 bases: TGTGCCAGCAGCTTGAGTCAGGGAAACTCCTATAATTCACCCCTCCACTTT.

A single count supports this clone. The chain couples TRBV28 to TRBJ1-2; no definite D call. Germline V gene data show CDR1 as MDHEN and CDR2 as SYDVKM. Trimming removed 5 bases from V and 3 bases from J, with 4 bases in between. The CDR3 extends over 11 amino acids. The CDR3 nucleotides are TGTGCCAGCAGTGCCGACTATGGCTACACCTTC. Protein sequence: CASSADYGYTF.

The chain uses TRBV7-2 and TRBJ2-1; D gene ambiguous. V dropped 1 base and J dropped 10 bases, with 11 bases sitting between them. The CDR3 has 13 amino acids. Germline V CDR1 and CDR2: SGHTA, FQGNSA. The CDR3: CASSLGIGVEQFF. CDR3 DNA: TGTGCCAGCAGCTTAGGAATTGGGGTAGAGCAGTTCTTC. The entire variable domain, with the rest obtained from reference TRBV7-2 and TRBJ2-1, is as follows: GAGVSQSPSNKVTEKGKDVELRCDPISGHTALYWYRQSLGQGLEFLIYFQGNSAPDKSGLPSDRFSAERTGGSVSTLTIQRTQQEDSAVYLCASSLGIGVEQFFGPGTRLTVL.

The chain is built from TRBV13 and TRBJ2-7, with a weak D call TRBD2 (5 bases). The CDR3 covers 20 residues. Germline CDR1 is PRHDT and CDR2 is FYEKMQ (reference sequence). V lost 4 bases to trimming and J lost 0 bases, with 28 bases between them. The CDR3 DNA reads TGTGCCAGCAGCTCCTCCCCCGGGGAGATACCTTTAGACAACTCCTACGAGCAGTACTTC. Translating gives CASSSSPGEIPLDNSYEQYF.

The rearrangement joins TRBV19 to TRBJ2-5; a weak D match, TRBD2 (6 bases). V was pared by 6 bases and J by 5 bases, with 7 bases between. Germline values: CDR1 LNHDA, CDR2 SQIVND (reference sequence). The CDR3 runs 11 residues. Written as DNA, the CDR3 is TGTGCCAGTAGCCGGGGGGAGACCCAGTACTTC. This translates into CASSRGETQYF. Full variable domain (outside the CDR3, taken from reference TRBV19 and TRBJ2-5): DGGITQSPKYLFRKEGQNVTLSCEQNLNHDAMYWYRQDPGQGLRLIYYSQIVNDFQKGDIAEGYSVSREKKESFPLTVTSAQKNPTAFYLCASSRGETQYFGPGTRLLVL.

This clone was seen just once. This chain joins TRBV7-9 and TRBJ1-2; 9 nucleotides line up with TRBD1. J was trimmed by 7 bases and V by 6 bases; bases with no gene match: 3. The germline CDR1 and CDR2 sequences are SEHNR and FQNEAQ (reference sequence). The CDR3 has 12 amino acids. The CDR3 DNA sequence: TGTGCCAGCAGATCGACAGGGGGTGGCTACACCTTC. Translating it yields CASRSTGGGYTF.

This chain connects TRBV12-3 or TRBV12-4 to TRBJ2-7; no clear D gene. Trimming took 2 bases from V and 4 from J, leaving 9 bases between them. The CDR3 runs to 13 residues. CDR3 DNA sequence: TGTGCCAGCAGTTTATCACCCGCATACGAGCAGTACTTC. The encoded protein is CASSLSPAYEQYF.

The chain couples TRBV6-5 to TRBJ2-1, with D unresolved. This CDR3 comprises 14 residues. V lost 4 bases, J lost 8 bases, and 15 bases lay in between. CDR1 MNHEY and CDR2 SVGAGI come from the germline V gene. The CDR3 is CASSWVGVGYEQFF. CDR3 sequence (DNA): TGTGCCAGCAGTTGGGTTGGCGTGGGCTATGAGCAGTTCTTC.

A note on this clone: At one end the junction does not follow the germline gene, possibly because of a read error. The chain carries TRBV6-1 and TRBJ1-2; 9 nucleotides agree with TRBD1. The CDR3 covers 14 residues. CDR1 is MNHNS and CDR2 is SASEGT in the germline V gene. CDR3 residues: CASSDLQTGGVKDF. The CDR3 DNA is TGTGCCAGCAGTGACCTTCAAACAGGGGGCGTAAAAGACTTC.

The CDR3 DNA reads TGTGCCAGCAGCTCGTTCCGGGGCCCTGGAAACACCATATATTTT. It specifies CASSSFRGPGNTIYF. The genes are TRBV5-6 and TRBJ1-3, with a tentative D call TRBD1 (5 bases). This CDR3 has 15 residues. Trimming cost V 3 bases and J 2 bases, with 12 bases left between them. Germline values: CDR1 SGHDT, CDR2 YYEEEE. Full variable domain (missing parts from reference TRBV5-6 and TRBJ1-3): DAGVTQSPTHLIKTRGQQVTLRCSPKSGHDTVSWYQQALGQGPQFIFQYYEEEERQRGNFPDRFSGHQFPNYSSELNVNALLLGDSALYLCASSSFRGPGNTIYFGEGSWLTVV.

This clone is judged large (0.1 to 1%). This rearrangement joins TRBV3-1 (or the pseudogene TRBV3-2) to TRBJ1-3; D uncertain. Germline values: CDR1 LGHDT, CDR2 YNNKEL (reference sequence). This CDR3 is built from 17 residues. Trimming pared 4 bases from V and 4 bases from J, leaving 20 bases between. The CDR3 loop reads CASSPAAGLFRGNTIYF. In DNA, the CDR3 is TGTGCCAGCAGCCCCGCCGCGGGCCTTTTCAGGGGAAACACCATATATTTT.